This T cell receptor (beta chain) was identified in a study of blood T cell repertoires in COVID-19. Overall study context: Acute and convalescent COVID-19 samples came from the United States, Italy and Spain. The analysed material was cDNA or gDNA that came from T cells, B-cell-depleted T cells, or PBMCs.

The table came from immunoSEQ multiplex PCR; TCRdb's copy has only in-frame clones and leaves some out. This table holds about 270,000 clones, roughly 85% found once. J gave up 5 bases and V 3 bases, and 6 bases lay outside the gene matches. The CDR3 loop spans 14 amino acids. Germline CDR1 reads SGHTA; CDR2 reads FQGNSA. The V call is TRBV7-2, the J call TRBJ1-1; 7 bases map to TRBD1. The source material was peripheral blood. This TCR was sampled from a woman between 18 and 30 years old with acute or convalescent COVID-19. CDR3 bases: TGTGCCAGCAGCTTCCCGACAGGGCGGACTGAAGCTTTCTTT. Encoded protein: CASSFPTGRTEAFF.